This T cell receptor (beta chain) was captured by sequencing in a study of OX40 agonist ivuxolimab in advanced cancers. Study at large: Cohort: around 79% men, mean age 60, aged roughly 23 to 79. Study-wide results and caveats: CD4+ and CD8+ blood T cells expanded clonally by week 6 at 0.1 to 3.0 mg/kg.

Sequenced by immunoSEQ multiplex PCR; TCRdb stores in-frame clones only, minus some. The top ten clones hold approximately 14% of a sample with about 81,000 clones, about 92% of them seen once. As regards this clone: Its target is not known.

The clonotype comes from an adult with an advanced solid tumor such as melanoma, head and neck, liver or kidney cancer. Sequences were derived from CD4+ or CD8+ T cells sorted from blood, sampled in a trial of the OX40 agonist ivuxolimab.

DNA for the CDR3: TGTGCCAGCAGCTTTAGCGGGGCCTCCTACGAGCAGTACTTC. Protein product: CASSFSGASYEQYF. The J gene is TRBJ2-7, the V gene TRBV11-3; 8 bases are shared with TRBD2. V lost 3 bases to trimming and J lost 0 bases; unmatched junction nucleotides: 1. The CDR3 runs 14 residues. Germline V gene lookup returns CDR1 SGHNT and CDR2 YENEEA.